The clone carrying this TCR beta chain came up once. The data stem from a study of identifying expanded T cells in peripheral blood. Here immunoSEQ multiplex PCR was the method, and the copy in TCRdb shows in-frame clones only, minus some. This table holds around 75,000 clones, roughly 90% found once. V lost 5 bases, J lost 3 bases, and 8 bases lay in between. The length of the CDR3 is 12 residues. Germline CDR1 SGHTA, CDR2 FQGNSA. Sequenced material: blood. The chain has TRBV7-2 and TRBJ2-7; D uncertain. This clonotype was sampled from a person aged 18 to 75 in good health. The CDR3 loop is CASSLDDYEQYF. CDR3 nucleotides: TGTGCCAGCAGCCTGGATGACTACGAGCAGTACTTC.